The present T cell receptor beta chain was sequenced within a study of blood T cells in healthy people across ages. General study results and limits: PBMCs that were unsorted prevented a conclusive naive versus antigen-experienced comparison.

The CDR3 runs 14 residues. Looked up from germline, CDR1 is MGHRA and CDR2 is YSYEKL. V lost 2 bases, J lost 14 bases, and 14 bases stayed unmatched. This clonotype was detected only a few times. Its antigen remains unknown. It was with a sample-barcoded 5' primer and a J-beta primer mix that a second PCR of about 6 to 12 cycles was run. TCRdb processed the 5' RACE reads anew with MiXCR; each CDR3 protein has one entry. The repertoire has fewer than 800,000 distinct CDR3 sequences, 25% of them found once; the top ten carry 9% to 9.5%. The same sample was also studied in work on T cells of mothers and their children. That work adds: Over 9.5 million TCR beta CDR3 reads were obtained from each mother, and about 3 million from each child. The output of TCR recombination is shaped by thymic selection similarly in related and unrelated pairs.

V gene TRBV4-1 combines with J gene TRBJ1-2, with 7 bases that match TRBD1. Sequenced material: blood. The clonotype comes from a boy aged 5-17 years in good health. CDR3 DNA sequence: TGCGCCAGCAGCCAAAGCCACCTCAGGACAGGCCTAACCTTC. Protein sequence: CASSQSHLRTGLTF.